The entry below gives a single T cell receptor (beta chain) sequence along with its context. The antigen remains undetermined. These data come from a study of CD4 T cells in relation to SARS-CoV-2 and coronaviruses. Produced via immunoSEQ multiplex PCR; TCRdb's table is partial and in-frame only. The table shows about 65,000 clones, with about 89% occurring only once. Study observations and caveats: SARS-CoV-2-driven expansion was significantly weaker in crossreactive than monoreactive clones. No donor gave both pre-pandemic and post-infection samples.

The V end was cut by 5 bases, the J end by 5 bases, with 16 bases between. CDR3 length: 15 residues. Germline V gives CDR1 SGHDT, CDR2 YYEEEE. CD4+ T cells from unexposed donors were obtained before the COVID-19 pandemic (2011-2018). The rearrangement uses TRBV5-6 and TRBJ1-4; no reliable D call. The source is a human donor in good health. Sequencing input: memory CD4+ T cells from PBMCs. The CDR3 loop is CASRPGLVRNEKLFF. CDR3 coding DNA: TGTGCCAGCAGACCCGGACTAGTGCGAAATGAAAAACTGTTTTTT.